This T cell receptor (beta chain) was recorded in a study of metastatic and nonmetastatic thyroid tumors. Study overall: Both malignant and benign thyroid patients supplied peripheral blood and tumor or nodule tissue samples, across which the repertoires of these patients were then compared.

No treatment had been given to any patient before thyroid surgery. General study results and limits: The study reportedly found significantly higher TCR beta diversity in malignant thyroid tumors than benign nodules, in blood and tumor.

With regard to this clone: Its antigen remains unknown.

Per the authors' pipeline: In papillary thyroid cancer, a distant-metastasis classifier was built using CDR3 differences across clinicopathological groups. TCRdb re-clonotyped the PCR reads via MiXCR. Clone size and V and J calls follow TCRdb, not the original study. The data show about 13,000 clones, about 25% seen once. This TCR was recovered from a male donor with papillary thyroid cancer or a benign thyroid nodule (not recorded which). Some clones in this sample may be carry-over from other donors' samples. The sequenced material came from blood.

The CDR3 here is CASSESRGLAGVGEQFF. CDR3 nucleotides: TGTGCCAGCAGTGAAAGCCGGGGACTAGCGGGAGTGGGTGAGCAGTTCTTC. The chain employs TRBV6-1 and TRBJ2-1, with 14 bases lining up with TRBD2. This CDR3 comprises 17 residues. V lost 2 bases to trimming and J lost 9 bases; unmatched junction nucleotides: 9. Germline CDR1 reads MNHNS; CDR2 reads SASEGT.